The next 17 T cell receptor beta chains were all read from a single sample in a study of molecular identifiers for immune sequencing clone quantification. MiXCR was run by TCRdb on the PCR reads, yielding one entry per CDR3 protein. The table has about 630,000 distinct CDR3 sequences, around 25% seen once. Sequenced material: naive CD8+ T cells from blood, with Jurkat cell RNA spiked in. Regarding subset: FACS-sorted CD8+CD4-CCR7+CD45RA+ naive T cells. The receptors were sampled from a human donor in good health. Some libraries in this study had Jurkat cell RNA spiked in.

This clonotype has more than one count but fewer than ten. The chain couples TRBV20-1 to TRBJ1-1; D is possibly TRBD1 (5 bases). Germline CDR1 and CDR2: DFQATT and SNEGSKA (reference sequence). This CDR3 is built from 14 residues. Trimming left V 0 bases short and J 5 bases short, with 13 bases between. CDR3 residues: CSARDMRQSTEAFF. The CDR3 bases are TGCAGTGCTAGAGACATGAGACAGTCTACTGAAGCTTTCTTT.

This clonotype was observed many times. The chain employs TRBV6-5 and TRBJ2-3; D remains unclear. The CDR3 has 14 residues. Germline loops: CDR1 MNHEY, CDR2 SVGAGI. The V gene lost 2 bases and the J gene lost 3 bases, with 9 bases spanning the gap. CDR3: CASSYHSPTDTQYF. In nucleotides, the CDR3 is TGTGCCAGCAGTTACCATTCTCCTACAGATACGCAGTATTTT.

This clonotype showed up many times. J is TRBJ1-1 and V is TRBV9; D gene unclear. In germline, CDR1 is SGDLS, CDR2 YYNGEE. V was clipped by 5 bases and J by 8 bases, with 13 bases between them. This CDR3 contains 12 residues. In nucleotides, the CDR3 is TGTGCCAGCAGTCGACCAGGATCCGAAGCTTTCTTT. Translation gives CASSRPGSEAFF. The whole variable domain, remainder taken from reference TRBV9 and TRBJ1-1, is DSGVTQTPKHLITATGQRVTLRCSPRSGDLSVYWYQQSLDQGLQFLIQYYNGEERAKGNILERFSAQQFPDLHSELNLSSLELGDSALYFCASSRPGSEAFFGQGTRLTVV.

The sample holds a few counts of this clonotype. For the CDR3, the DNA is TGTGCCATCAGTGAAGGGGTGGGGCAAGATACGCAGTATTTT. Amino acids: CAISEGVGQDTQYF. The rearrangement links TRBV10-3 to TRBJ2-3; D may be TRBD1 (5 bases). The CDR3 has 14 amino acids. Germline values: CDR1 ENHRY, CDR2 SYGVKD. The V end was cut by 3 bases, the J end by 5 bases, with 12 bases between.

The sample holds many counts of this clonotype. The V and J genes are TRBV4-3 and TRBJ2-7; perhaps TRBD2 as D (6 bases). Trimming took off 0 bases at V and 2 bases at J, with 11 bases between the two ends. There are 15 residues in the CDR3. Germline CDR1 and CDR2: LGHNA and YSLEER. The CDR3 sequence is CASSQDPSEPYEQYF. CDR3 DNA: TGCGCCAGCAGCCAAGATCCTAGCGAGCCCTACGAGCAGTACTTC.

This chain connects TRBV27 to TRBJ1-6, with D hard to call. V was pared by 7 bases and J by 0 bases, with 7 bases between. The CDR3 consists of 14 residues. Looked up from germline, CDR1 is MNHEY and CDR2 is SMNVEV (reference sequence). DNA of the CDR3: TGTGCCAGCACCCCAGGCTCCTATAATTCACCCCTCCACTTT. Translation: CASTPGSYNSPLHF.

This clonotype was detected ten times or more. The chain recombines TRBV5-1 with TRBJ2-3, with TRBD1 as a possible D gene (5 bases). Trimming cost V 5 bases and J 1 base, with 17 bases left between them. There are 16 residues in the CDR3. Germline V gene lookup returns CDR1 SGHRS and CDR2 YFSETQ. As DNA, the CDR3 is TGCGCCAGCAGAGATCAGGGAAAGGACCGCACAGATACGCAGTATTTT. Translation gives CASRDQGKDRTDTQYF.

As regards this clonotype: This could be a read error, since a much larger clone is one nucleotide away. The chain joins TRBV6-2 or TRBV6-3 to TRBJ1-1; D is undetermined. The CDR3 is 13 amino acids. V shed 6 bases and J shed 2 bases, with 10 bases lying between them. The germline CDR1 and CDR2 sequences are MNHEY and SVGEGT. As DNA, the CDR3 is TGTGCCAGCAGGTACGGGCACAACACTGAAGCTTTCTTT. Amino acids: CASRYGHNTEAFF.

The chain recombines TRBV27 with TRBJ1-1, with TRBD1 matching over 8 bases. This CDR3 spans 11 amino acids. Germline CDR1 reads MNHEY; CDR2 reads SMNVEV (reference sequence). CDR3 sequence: CVTTGGTEAFF. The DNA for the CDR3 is TGTGTCACCACAGGGGGCACTGAAGCTTTCTTT.

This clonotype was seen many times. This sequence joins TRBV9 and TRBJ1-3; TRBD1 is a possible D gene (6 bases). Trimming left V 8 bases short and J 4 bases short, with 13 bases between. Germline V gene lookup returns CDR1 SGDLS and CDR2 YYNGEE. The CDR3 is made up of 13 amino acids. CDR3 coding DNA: TGTGCCAGTACGGGGGCGTTCGGAAACACCATATATTTT. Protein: CASTGAFGNTIYF.

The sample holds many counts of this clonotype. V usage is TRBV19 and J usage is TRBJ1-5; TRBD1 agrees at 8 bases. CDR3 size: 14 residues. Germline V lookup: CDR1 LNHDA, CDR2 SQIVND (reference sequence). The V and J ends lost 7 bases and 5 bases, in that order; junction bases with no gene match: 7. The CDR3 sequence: CASTPDREYQPQHF. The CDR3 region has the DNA TGTGCCAGTACCCCGGACAGGGAGTATCAGCCCCAGCATTTT.

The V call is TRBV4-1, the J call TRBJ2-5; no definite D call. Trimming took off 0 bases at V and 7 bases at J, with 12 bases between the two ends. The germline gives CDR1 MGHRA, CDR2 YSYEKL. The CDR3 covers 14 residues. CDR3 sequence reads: CASSQDPITGTQYF. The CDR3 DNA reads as TGCGCCAGCAGCCAAGACCCCATAACGGGGACCCAGTACTTC.

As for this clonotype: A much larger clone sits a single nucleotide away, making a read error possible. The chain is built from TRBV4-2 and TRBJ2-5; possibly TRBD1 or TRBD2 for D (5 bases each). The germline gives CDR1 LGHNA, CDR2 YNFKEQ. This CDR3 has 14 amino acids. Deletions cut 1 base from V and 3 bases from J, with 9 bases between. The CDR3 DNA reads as TGTGCCAGCAGCCAAGGAGGGGTTGAAGAGACCCAGTACTTC. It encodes CASSQGGVEETQYF.

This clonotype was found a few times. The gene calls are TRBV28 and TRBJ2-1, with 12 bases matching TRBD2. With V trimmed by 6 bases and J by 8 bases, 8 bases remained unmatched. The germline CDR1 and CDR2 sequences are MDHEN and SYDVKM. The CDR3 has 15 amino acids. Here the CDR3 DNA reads TGTGCCAGCAGGCGGACTAGCGGGGCATCCGATGAGCAGTTCTTC. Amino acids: CASRRTSGASDEQFF. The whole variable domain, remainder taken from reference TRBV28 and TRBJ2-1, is DVKVTQSSRYLVKRTGEKVFLECVQDMDHENMFWYRQDPGLGLRLIYFSYDVKMKEKGDIPEGYSVSREKKERFSLILESASTNQTSMYLCASRRTSGASDEQFFGPGTRLTVL.

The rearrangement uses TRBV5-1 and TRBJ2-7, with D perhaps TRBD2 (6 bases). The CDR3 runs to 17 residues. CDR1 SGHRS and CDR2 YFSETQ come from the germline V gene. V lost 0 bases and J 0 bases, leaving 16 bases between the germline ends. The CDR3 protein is CASSLGVGDLTSYEQYF. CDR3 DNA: TGCGCCAGCAGCTTGGGGGTGGGGGACTTAACCTCCTACGAGCAGTACTTC. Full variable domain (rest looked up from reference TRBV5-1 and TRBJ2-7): KAGVTQTPRYLIKTRGQQVTLSCSPISGHRSVSWYQQTPGQGLQFLFEYFSETQRNKGNFPGRFSGRQFSNSRSEMNVSTLELGDSALYLCASSLGVGDLTSYEQYFGPGTRLTVT.

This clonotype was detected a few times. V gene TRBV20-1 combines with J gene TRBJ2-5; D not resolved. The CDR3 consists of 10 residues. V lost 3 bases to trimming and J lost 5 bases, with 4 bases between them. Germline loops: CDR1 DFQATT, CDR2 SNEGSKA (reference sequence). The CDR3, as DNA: TGCAGTGCTAGTTTGGAGACCCAGTACTTC. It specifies CSASLETQYF.

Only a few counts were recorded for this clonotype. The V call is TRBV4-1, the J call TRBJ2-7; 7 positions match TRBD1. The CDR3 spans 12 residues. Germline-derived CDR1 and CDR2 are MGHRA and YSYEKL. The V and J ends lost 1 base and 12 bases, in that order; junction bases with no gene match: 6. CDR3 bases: TGCGCCAGCAGCCAAGGGACAGGCGGCCTGTACTTC. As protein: CASSQGTGGLYF.